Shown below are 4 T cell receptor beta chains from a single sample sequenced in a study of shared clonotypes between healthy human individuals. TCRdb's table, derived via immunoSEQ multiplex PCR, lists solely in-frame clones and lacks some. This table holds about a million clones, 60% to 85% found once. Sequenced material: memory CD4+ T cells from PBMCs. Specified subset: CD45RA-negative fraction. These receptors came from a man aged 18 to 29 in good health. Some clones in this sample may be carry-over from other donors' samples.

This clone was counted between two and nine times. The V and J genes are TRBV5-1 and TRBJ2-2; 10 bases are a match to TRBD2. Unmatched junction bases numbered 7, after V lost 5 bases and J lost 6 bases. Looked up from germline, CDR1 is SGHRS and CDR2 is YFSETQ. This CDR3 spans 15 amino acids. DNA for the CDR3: TGCGCCAGCAGGTCCGGGACTAGCGTCGCCGGGGAGCTGTTTTTT. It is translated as CASRSGTSVAGELFF.

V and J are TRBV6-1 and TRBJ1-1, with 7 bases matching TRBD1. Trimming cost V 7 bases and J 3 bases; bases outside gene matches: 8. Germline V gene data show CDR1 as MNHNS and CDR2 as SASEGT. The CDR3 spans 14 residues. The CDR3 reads CASKSLGQHTEAFF. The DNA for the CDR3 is TGTGCCAGCAAAAGTTTGGGACAGCACACTGAAGCTTTCTTT.

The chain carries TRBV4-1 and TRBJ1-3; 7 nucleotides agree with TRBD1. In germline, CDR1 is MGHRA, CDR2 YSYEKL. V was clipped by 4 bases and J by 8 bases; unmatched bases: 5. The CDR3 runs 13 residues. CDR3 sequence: CASSLGQRDTIYF. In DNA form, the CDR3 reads TGCGCCAGCAGCCTGGGACAGCGAGACACCATATATTTT.

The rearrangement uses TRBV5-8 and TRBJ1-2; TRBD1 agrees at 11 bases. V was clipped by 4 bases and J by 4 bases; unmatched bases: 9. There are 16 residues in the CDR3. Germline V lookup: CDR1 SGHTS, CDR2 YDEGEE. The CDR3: CASSRRGTGGIYGYTF. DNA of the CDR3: TGTGCCAGCAGCCGGAGAGGGACAGGGGGGATCTATGGCTACACCTTC.